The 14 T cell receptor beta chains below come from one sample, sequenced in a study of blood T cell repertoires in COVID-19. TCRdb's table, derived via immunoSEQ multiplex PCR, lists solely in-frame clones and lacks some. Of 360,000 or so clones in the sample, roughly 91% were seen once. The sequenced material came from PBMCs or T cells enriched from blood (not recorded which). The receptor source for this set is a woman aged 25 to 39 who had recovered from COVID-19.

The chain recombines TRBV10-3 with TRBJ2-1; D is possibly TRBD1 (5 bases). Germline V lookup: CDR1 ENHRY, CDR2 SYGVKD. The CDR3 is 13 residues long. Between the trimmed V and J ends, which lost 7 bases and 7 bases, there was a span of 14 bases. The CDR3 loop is CAITGAPENEQFF. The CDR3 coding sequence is TGTGCCATCACTGGGGCCCCGGAAAATGAGCAGTTCTTC.

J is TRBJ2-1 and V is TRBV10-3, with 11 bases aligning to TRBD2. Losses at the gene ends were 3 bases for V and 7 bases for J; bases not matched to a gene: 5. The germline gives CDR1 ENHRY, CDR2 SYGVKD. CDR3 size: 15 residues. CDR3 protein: CAISEATSGRNEQFF. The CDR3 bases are TGTGCCATCAGTGAAGCCACTAGCGGGAGAAATGAGCAGTTCTTC.

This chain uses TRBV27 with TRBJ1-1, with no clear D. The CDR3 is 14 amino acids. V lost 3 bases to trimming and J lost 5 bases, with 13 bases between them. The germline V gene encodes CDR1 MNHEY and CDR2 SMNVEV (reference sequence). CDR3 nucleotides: TGTGCCAGCAGTTTTTTCCCGGAGCCGACTGAAGCTTTCTTT. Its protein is CASSFFPEPTEAFF.

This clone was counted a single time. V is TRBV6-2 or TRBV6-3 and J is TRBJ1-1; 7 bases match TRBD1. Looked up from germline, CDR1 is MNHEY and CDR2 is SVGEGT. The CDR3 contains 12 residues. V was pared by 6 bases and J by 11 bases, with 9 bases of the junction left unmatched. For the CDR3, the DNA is TGTGCCAGCAGCCGTCAGACAGGGCGGGCTTTCTTT. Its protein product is CASSRQTGRAFF.

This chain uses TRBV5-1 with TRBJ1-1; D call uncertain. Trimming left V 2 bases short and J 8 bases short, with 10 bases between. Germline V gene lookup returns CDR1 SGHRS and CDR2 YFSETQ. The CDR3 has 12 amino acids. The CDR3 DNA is TGCGCCAGCAGCTTCTCGACGGGAGAAGCTTTCTTT. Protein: CASSFSTGEAFF.

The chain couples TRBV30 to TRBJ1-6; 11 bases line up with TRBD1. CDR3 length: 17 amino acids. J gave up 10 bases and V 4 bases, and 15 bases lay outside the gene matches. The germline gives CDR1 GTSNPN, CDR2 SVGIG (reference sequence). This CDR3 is CAWKRLHSGTGGSPLHF. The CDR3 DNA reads TGTGCCTGGAAAAGGCTTCATTCGGGGACAGGGGGGTCACCCCTCCACTTT.

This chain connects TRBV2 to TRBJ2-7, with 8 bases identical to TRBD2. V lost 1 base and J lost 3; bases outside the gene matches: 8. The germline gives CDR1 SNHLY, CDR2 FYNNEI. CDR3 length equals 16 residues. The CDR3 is CASSEGRLATGYEQYF. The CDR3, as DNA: TGTGCCAGCAGTGAAGGGCGACTAGCGACCGGCTACGAGCAGTACTTC.

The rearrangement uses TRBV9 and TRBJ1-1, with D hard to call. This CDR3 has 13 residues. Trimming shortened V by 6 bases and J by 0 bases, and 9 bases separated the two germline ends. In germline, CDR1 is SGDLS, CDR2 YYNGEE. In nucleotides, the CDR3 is TGTGCCAGCACCCCGGTCCTGAACACTGAAGCTTTCTTT. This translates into CASTPVLNTEAFF.

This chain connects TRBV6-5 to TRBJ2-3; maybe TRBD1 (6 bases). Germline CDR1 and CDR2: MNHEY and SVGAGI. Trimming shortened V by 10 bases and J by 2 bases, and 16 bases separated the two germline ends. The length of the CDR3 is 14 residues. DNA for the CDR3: TGTGCCACCCACCGACGGGGACACACAGATACGCAGTATTTT. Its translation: CATHRRGHTDTQYF.

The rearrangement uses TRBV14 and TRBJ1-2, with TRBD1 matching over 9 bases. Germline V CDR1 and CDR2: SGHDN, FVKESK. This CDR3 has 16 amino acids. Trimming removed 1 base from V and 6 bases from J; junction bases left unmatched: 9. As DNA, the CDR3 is TGTGCCAGCAGCCAAGTTTTCGCGGGACAGGGTAATGGCTACACCTTC. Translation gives CASSQVFAGQGNGYTF.

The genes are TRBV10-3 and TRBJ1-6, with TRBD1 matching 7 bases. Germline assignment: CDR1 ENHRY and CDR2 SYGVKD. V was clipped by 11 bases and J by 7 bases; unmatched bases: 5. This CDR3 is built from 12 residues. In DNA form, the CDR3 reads TGTGCCGTGGGACAGTTAAATTCACCCCTCCACTTT. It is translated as CAVGQLNSPLHF.

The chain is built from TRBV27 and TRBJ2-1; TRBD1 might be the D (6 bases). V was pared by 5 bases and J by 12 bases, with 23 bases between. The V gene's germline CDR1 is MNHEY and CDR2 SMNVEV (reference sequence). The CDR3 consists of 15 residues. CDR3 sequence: CASSHTGTRPLSQFF. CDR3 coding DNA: TGTGCCAGCAGTCACACCGGGACACGACCTTTATCGCAGTTCTTC.

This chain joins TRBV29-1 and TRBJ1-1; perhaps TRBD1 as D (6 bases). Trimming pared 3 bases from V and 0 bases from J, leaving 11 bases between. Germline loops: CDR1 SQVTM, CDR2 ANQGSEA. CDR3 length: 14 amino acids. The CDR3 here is CSVERTDLNTEAFF. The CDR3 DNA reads TGCAGCGTTGAGCGGACAGACCTGAACACTGAAGCTTTCTTT.

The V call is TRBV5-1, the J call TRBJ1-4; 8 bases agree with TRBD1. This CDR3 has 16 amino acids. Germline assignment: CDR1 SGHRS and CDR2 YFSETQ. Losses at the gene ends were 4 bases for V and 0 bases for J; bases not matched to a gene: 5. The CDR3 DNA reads TGCGCCAGCAGCCCGGGACAGGCCGCAACTAATGAAAAACTGTTTTTT. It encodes CASSPGQAATNEKLFF. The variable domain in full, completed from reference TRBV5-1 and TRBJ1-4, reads KAGVTQTPRYLIKTRGQQVTLSCSPISGHRSVSWYQQTPGQGLQFLFEYFSETQRNKGNFPGRFSGRQFSNSRSEMNVSTLELGDSALYLCASSPGQAATNEKLFFGSGTQLSVL.